The clone carrying this TCR beta chain was seen just once. Antigen: not known. This entry is derived from a study of cytomegalovirus exposure and HLA in healthy donors. Study background: The platform used for the 95 to 150 validation repertoires matched that of the approximately 710 first-cohort repertoires, a later analysis reported.

Overall study findings and caveats: Cytomegalovirus status was reportedly diagnosed by the classifier with high specificity and sensitivity.

The length of the CDR3 is 15 residues. Losses at the gene ends were 3 bases for V and 8 bases for J; bases not matched to a gene: 8. The germline V gene has CDR1 ENHRY and CDR2 SYGVKD. The repertoire was sequenced with immunoSEQ multiplex PCR; TCRdb's copy has only in-frame clones and lacks some. The sample yields about 170,000 clones, 85% to 90% seen once. The chain employs TRBV10-3 and TRBJ2-1, with 9 bases lining up with TRBD2. The TCR sequence derives from a woman younger than 45 in good health and CMV-seronegative. Specimen: PBMCs. This CDR3 is CAISDLAGPGDEQFF. The CDR3 nucleotides are TGTGCCATCAGTGACCTAGCGGGGCCCGGAGATGAGCAGTTCTTC.